The entry that follows covers one TCR beta chain sequence. Its antigen is undetermined. The sample comes from a study of T cell responses to AZD1222 COVID-19 vaccine. The study's findings and limits: Just a handful of people given AZD1222 tested seropositive at baseline. The study reported that nearly half of spike-specific TCRs target unmutated variant regions. The donor cohort was predominantly white British with a female majority, and clonal diversity may have been underestimated.

The protocol was immunoSEQ multiplex PCR, while the TCRdb copy is restricted to in-frame clones and leaves out a portion. Of 80,000 to 90,000 clones in the sample, 91% were seen once. The length of the CDR3 is 15 residues. Germline V gene data show CDR1 as MNHEY and CDR2 as SVGAGI. Trimming cost V 6 bases and J 5 bases, with 16 bases left between them. This receptor was taken from an adult in good health. Material: peripheral blood, obtained on day 0 of MenACWY control vaccination. The chain recombines TRBV6-5 with TRBJ1-4; D ambiguous. CDR3 loop: CASRAWGGLNEKLFF. CDR3 nucleotides: TGTGCCAGCAGAGCCTGGGGAGGGTTGAATGAAAAACTGTTTTTT.